This T cell receptor (beta chain) was recorded in a study of T cells in Graves' hyperthyroidism and ophthalmopathy. This CDR3 region has 16 residues. J lost 5 bases, V lost 3 bases, and 5 bases had no gene match. CDR1 is GTSNPN and CDR2 is SVGIG in the germline V gene (reference sequence). This clonotype was seen repeatedly, ten times or more. Ophthalmopathy cases scored 3 or more on the Clinical Activity Score and 4 or more on NOSPECS grade, with duration below 3 months. What was amplified from RNA transcripts were TCR beta CDR3 regions. Primed by the HTBI set, a first-round RT-PCR was run on the TCR CDR3. TCRdb analysed the multiplex PCR reads with MiXCR anew, one entry per CDR3 protein. The sample has around 600,000 distinct CDR3 sequences, about 15% seen once.

The source of this sequence is a woman aged 50 to 65 with Graves' ophthalmopathy. The rearrangement uses TRBV30 and TRBJ2-1, with 15 bases fitting TRBD2. Specimen: blood. CDR3 amino acids: CAWRAGTSGRNNEQFF. The CDR3, as DNA: TGTGCCTGGAGGGCCGGGACTAGCGGGAGGAACAATGAGCAGTTCTTC.